The rows below give T cell receptor beta chains drawn from one sample of a study of CD8+ T cells in alopecia areata. Method: immunoSEQ multiplex PCR; TCRdb's copy keeps in-frame clones and lacks some. The sample shows about 180,000 clones, roughly 70% of them seen only once. The sample in question was CD8+ T cells sorted from blood, obtained at week 0. Every receptor here comes from a human donor with alopecia areata. The CDR3 runs from the conserved cysteine through the conserved F or W. The order of the fields is D gene, J gene, V gene, clone size, CDR3 DNA, CDR3 protein. The D gene is left open where the match is weak. Not every row has a clone size; where given, it reads once, few, many or a size class.

d_gene: .; j_gene: TRBJ2-3; v_gene: TRBV6-5; abundance: few; CDR3nt: TGTGCCAGCAGTTACATCGGGGGCTCCACAGATACGCAGTATTTT; CDR3aa: CASSYIGGSTDTQYF
d_gene: .; j_gene: TRBJ2-1; v_gene: TRBV30; abundance: .; CDR3nt: TGTGCCTGGAGTCTGAACAATGAGCAGTTCTTC; CDR3aa: CAWSLNNEQFF
d_gene: .; j_gene: TRBJ2-1; v_gene: TRBV30; abundance: .; CDR3nt: TGTGCCTGGAGTGACGGGGATGAGCAGTTCTTC; CDR3aa: CAWSDGDEQFF
d_gene: .; j_gene: TRBJ2-7; v_gene: TRBV14; abundance: .; CDR3nt: TGTGCCAGCAGCCTAGTATCAAGCTCCTACGAGCAGTACTTC; CDR3aa: CASSLVSSSYEQYF
d_gene: .; j_gene: TRBJ2-3; v_gene: TRBV7-2; abundance: .; CDR3nt: TGTGCCAGCAGCTTAGAAGTACCAGATACGCAGTATTTT; CDR3aa: CASSLEVPDTQYF
d_gene: .; j_gene: TRBJ2-5; v_gene: TRBV29-1; abundance: .; CDR3nt: TGCAGCGTTGAACTCCCGGACTCCCAGGCGGAGGAGACCCAGTACTTC; CDR3aa: CSVELPDSQAEETQYF
d_gene: .; j_gene: TRBJ2-1; v_gene: TRBV29-1; abundance: medium-sized; CDR3nt: TGCAGCGTTCGGACCGGTCTTGGTAATGAGCAGTTCTTC; CDR3aa: CSVRTGLGNEQFF
d_gene: .; j_gene: TRBJ1-2; v_gene: TRBV9; abundance: .; CDR3nt: TGTGCCAGCAGCACCCGGATAGAGGGGCTTGGTGGCTACACCTTC; CDR3aa: CASSTRIEGLGGYTF
d_gene: .; j_gene: TRBJ2-3; v_gene: TRBV27; abundance: .; CDR3nt: TGTGCCAGCAGTACGAGGGGGGATACGCAGTATTTT; CDR3aa: CASSTRGDTQYF
d_gene: .; j_gene: TRBJ1-2; v_gene: TRBV13; abundance: few; CDR3nt: TGTGCCAGCAGCTCAGGCGGGCAGGAGAAAATGGATGGCTACACCTTC; CDR3aa: CASSSGGQEKMDGYTF
d_gene: .; j_gene: TRBJ1-5; v_gene: TRBV7-9; abundance: .; CDR3nt: TGTGCCAGCAGGAGCCTTTATAGCAATCAGCCCCAGCATTTT; CDR3aa: CASRSLYSNQPQHF
d_gene: TRBD2; j_gene: TRBJ2-1; v_gene: TRBV12-5; abundance: .; CDR3nt: TGTGCTAGTGGTTCAGGGACTAGCGGTGTCAATGAGCAGTTCTTC; CDR3aa: CASGSGTSGVNEQFF
d_gene: .; j_gene: TRBJ2-2; v_gene: TRBV5-6; abundance: few; CDR3nt: TGTGCCAGCAGACAGTTGACCGGGGAGCTGTTTTTT; CDR3aa: CASRQLTGELFF
d_gene: .; j_gene: TRBJ1-5; v_gene: TRBV19; abundance: .; CDR3nt: TGTGCCAGTAGTATAGGTGGTCAGCCCCAGCATTTT; CDR3aa: CASSIGGQPQHF
d_gene: .; j_gene: TRBJ2-2; v_gene: TRBV6-5; abundance: few; CDR3nt: TGTGCCAGCAGTTACCGGGGAACCGGGGAGCTGTTTTTT; CDR3aa: CASSYRGTGELFF
d_gene: .; j_gene: TRBJ2-7; v_gene: TRBV19; abundance: once; CDR3nt: TGTGCCAGTAGTATCCGGACAGAAGTCTACGAGCAGTACTTC; CDR3aa: CASSIRTEVYEQYF
d_gene: .; j_gene: TRBJ2-2; v_gene: TRBV27; abundance: .; CDR3nt: TGTGCCAGCAGCTTGGGAAACCCAGCCGGGGAGCTGTTTTTT; CDR3aa: CASSLGNPAGELFF
d_gene: .; j_gene: TRBJ1-1; v_gene: TRBV10-3; abundance: .; CDR3nt: TGTGCCATCAGAAGACAGGAGAACACTGAAGCTTTCTTT; CDR3aa: CAIRRQENTEAFF
d_gene: .; j_gene: TRBJ2-4; v_gene: TRBV5-6; abundance: once; CDR3nt: TGTGCCAGCAGCTTGGGTCCAATGGTTCAGTACTTC; CDR3aa: CASSLGPMVQYF
d_gene: TRBD1; j_gene: TRBJ2-5; v_gene: TRBV6-5; abundance: .; CDR3nt: TGTGCCAGCAGTCTATTGGGACAGCAAGAGACCCAGTACTTC; CDR3aa: CASSLLGQQETQYF
d_gene: .; j_gene: TRBJ2-7; v_gene: TRBV4-1; abundance: .; CDR3nt: TGCGCCAGCGGACCGGAGGGACGCTCCTACGAGCAGTACTTC; CDR3aa: CASGPEGRSYEQYF
d_gene: .; j_gene: TRBJ2-4; v_gene: TRBV4-1; abundance: .; CDR3nt: TGCGCCAGCAGCCTCGGGCCAATTCAGTACTTC; CDR3aa: CASSLGPIQYF
d_gene: .; j_gene: TRBJ2-1; v_gene: TRBV7-6; abundance: .; CDR3nt: TGTGCCAGCAGCTTAGGGTTTAATGGGGGTGAGCAGTTCTTC; CDR3aa: CASSLGFNGGEQFF
d_gene: TRBD1; j_gene: TRBJ2-1; v_gene: TRBV7-2; abundance: .; CDR3nt: TGTGCCAGCAGCTGGACAGGGAGCTCCTACAATGAGCAGTTCTTC; CDR3aa: CASSWTGSSYNEQFF
d_gene: .; j_gene: TRBJ2-1; v_gene: TRBV30; abundance: .; CDR3nt: TGTGCCTGGACCCTAGGGACTGCTACCTACAATGAGCAGTTCTTC; CDR3aa: CAWTLGTATYNEQFF
d_gene: TRBD1; j_gene: TRBJ2-7; v_gene: TRBV13; abundance: .; CDR3nt: TGTGCCAGCAGCTTAGCGTCGGGACAGGGAATCCACGAGCAGTACTTC; CDR3aa: CASSLASGQGIHEQYF
d_gene: TRBD1; j_gene: TRBJ1-2; v_gene: TRBV5-5; abundance: .; CDR3nt: TGTGCCAGCAGCTGGGACAGGTCCTTCTATGGCTACACCTTC; CDR3aa: CASSWDRSFYGYTF
d_gene: TRBD1; j_gene: TRBJ2-5; v_gene: TRBV7-6; abundance: .; CDR3nt: TGTGCCAGCAGTTGGACAGGGGACCTCGGGGAGACCCAGTACTTC; CDR3aa: CASSWTGDLGETQYF
d_gene: TRBD1; j_gene: TRBJ1-1; v_gene: TRBV29-1; abundance: few; CDR3nt: TGCAGCGTTGTGGTACAGGGGCTTGAAGCTTTCTTT; CDR3aa: CSVVVQGLEAFF
d_gene: .; j_gene: TRBJ2-1; v_gene: TRBV5-1; abundance: .; CDR3nt: TGCGCCAGCAGCTTGGACAGGACCGGGGATGAGCAGTTCTTC; CDR3aa: CASSLDRTGDEQFF
d_gene: .; j_gene: TRBJ1-2; v_gene: TRBV27; abundance: few; CDR3nt: TGTGCCAGCTCCCTCTCGGCAAACTATGGCTACACCTTC; CDR3aa: CASSLSANYGYTF
d_gene: TRBD1; j_gene: TRBJ2-7; v_gene: TRBV9; abundance: .; CDR3nt: TGTGCCAGCAGCGTGGGACAGCCTAACTACGAGCAGTACTTC; CDR3aa: CASSVGQPNYEQYF
d_gene: .; j_gene: TRBJ1-2; v_gene: TRBV30; abundance: .; CDR3nt: TGTGCCTGGAGTGTACTGGACCCGGACGGCTACACCTTC; CDR3aa: CAWSVLDPDGYTF
d_gene: .; j_gene: TRBJ2-2; v_gene: TRBV7-9; abundance: .; CDR3nt: TGTGCCAGCAGCCCTGGCACCGGGGAGCTGTTTTTT; CDR3aa: CASSPGTGELFF
d_gene: .; j_gene: TRBJ2-7; v_gene: TRBV6-1; abundance: .; CDR3nt: TGTGCCAGCAGTACAAAGGGGGCGGGGTACTACGAGCAGTACTTC; CDR3aa: CASSTKGAGYYEQYF
d_gene: .; j_gene: TRBJ2-7; v_gene: TRBV9; abundance: .; CDR3nt: TGTGCCAGCAGCGTCGAGTCCCCAGGACAGGAGCAGTACTTC; CDR3aa: CASSVESPGQEQYF
d_gene: .; j_gene: TRBJ1-2; v_gene: TRBV14; abundance: .; CDR3nt: TGTGCCAGCAGCCAAGGACAGTGGAACTATGGCTACACCTTC; CDR3aa: CASSQGQWNYGYTF
d_gene: TRBD1; j_gene: TRBJ1-5; v_gene: TRBV4-1; abundance: .; CDR3nt: TGCGCCAGCAGCTCAACGACAGGGGATTATCAGCCCCAGCATTTT; CDR3aa: CASSSTTGDYQPQHF
d_gene: .; j_gene: TRBJ1-4; v_gene: TRBV5-1; abundance: .; CDR3nt: TGCGCCAGCAGCTTGGGGGATGAAAAACTGTTTTTT; CDR3aa: CASSLGDEKLFF
d_gene: .; j_gene: TRBJ1-1; v_gene: TRBV20-1; abundance: .; CDR3nt: TGCAGCACTACCGTGAACACTGAAGCTTTCTTT; CDR3aa: CSTTVNTEAFF
d_gene: TRBD1; j_gene: TRBJ2-7; v_gene: TRBV25-1; abundance: once; CDR3nt: TGTGCCAGCAGCCCGGGACAGGGTTCTATCTACGAGCAGTACTTC; CDR3aa: CASSPGQGSIYEQYF
d_gene: .; j_gene: TRBJ1-1; v_gene: TRBV19; abundance: .; CDR3nt: TGTGCCAGTAGTGTAACAGTGAACACTGAAGCTTTCTTT; CDR3aa: CASSVTVNTEAFF
d_gene: .; j_gene: TRBJ2-7; v_gene: TRBV23-1; abundance: .; CDR3nt: TGCGCCAGCAGTCAGAGGTCCCGGGGGAACGAGCAGTACTTC; CDR3aa: CASSQRSRGNEQYF
d_gene: .; j_gene: TRBJ2-3; v_gene: TRBV29-1; abundance: .; CDR3nt: TGCAGCGTTGAAGGGTCCCCAGGGGAGATCACAGATACGCAGTATTTT; CDR3aa: CSVEGSPGEITDTQYF
d_gene: TRBD2; j_gene: TRBJ2-1; v_gene: TRBV29-1; abundance: .; CDR3nt: TGCAGCGCTACGGGCTATAGCGGGGGGCATGGCAATGAGCAGTTCTTC; CDR3aa: CSATGYSGGHGNEQFF
d_gene: TRBD2; j_gene: TRBJ2-7; v_gene: TRBV30; abundance: .; CDR3nt: TGTGCCTGGAGTCCCCTAGCGGGGGACTACGAGCAGTACTTC; CDR3aa: CAWSPLAGDYEQYF
d_gene: TRBD2; j_gene: TRBJ2-1; v_gene: TRBV2; abundance: few; CDR3nt: TGTGCCAGCAGGGACGGACTAGCGGCCTACAATGAGCAGTTCTTC; CDR3aa: CASRDGLAAYNEQFF
d_gene: TRBD1; j_gene: TRBJ1-1; v_gene: TRBV30; abundance: once; CDR3nt: TGTGCCTGGATGCGGACAGGGGTAGGGGGTGAAGCTTTCTTT; CDR3aa: CAWMRTGVGGEAFF
d_gene: .; j_gene: TRBJ2-1; v_gene: TRBV7-8; abundance: .; CDR3nt: TGTGCCAGCAGCTTAGGAGGTTTACAGTTCTTC; CDR3aa: CASSLGGLQFF
d_gene: .; j_gene: TRBJ2-6; v_gene: TRBV9; abundance: .; CDR3nt: TGTGCCAGCAGCGAGTCACTCTCTGGGGCCAACGTCCTGACTTTC; CDR3aa: CASSESLSGANVLTF
d_gene: .; j_gene: TRBJ2-7; v_gene: TRBV4-1; abundance: .; CDR3nt: TGCGCCAGCAGCCAAGGGGAGGCGTGGTCCTACGAGCAGTACTTC; CDR3aa: CASSQGEAWSYEQYF
d_gene: .; j_gene: TRBJ2-5; v_gene: TRBV27; abundance: .; CDR3nt: TGTGCCAGCAGTTTGGCGGGGAGAGAGACCCAGTACTTC; CDR3aa: CASSLAGRETQYF
d_gene: .; j_gene: TRBJ1-6; v_gene: TRBV2; abundance: .; CDR3nt: TGTGCCAACGCCGGGACAAGTAATTCACCCCTCCACTTT; CDR3aa: CANAGTSNSPLHF
d_gene: TRBD1; j_gene: TRBJ1-2; v_gene: TRBV2; abundance: .; CDR3nt: TGTGCCAGCATTGGAGGAAGGACAGGGGTCGGCTACACCTTC; CDR3aa: CASIGGRTGVGYTF
d_gene: .; j_gene: TRBJ2-2; v_gene: TRBV30; abundance: few; CDR3nt: TGTGCCTGGAGAGAAGGGTCCGGGGAGCTGTTTTTT; CDR3aa: CAWREGSGELFF